The rows below give T cell receptor beta chains drawn from one sample of a study of blood T cell repertoires in COVID-19. Profiling relied on immunoSEQ multiplex PCR, and the TCRdb table lists in-frame clones only, not all of them. The table includes approximately 190,000 clones, roughly 84% detected once. Sequenced input: peripheral blood. These receptors originate from a human donor in a cohort sampled during active COVID-19. Both conserved end residues are part of each CDR3. D genes are given only for firm matches. A clone size is listed for some rows: how often the clone was seen (once, few, many), or a class if it is expanded.

size: -
V: TRBV6-4
length: 13
D: -
J: TRBJ1-5
CDR3: CASSEHPVGPQHF
DNA: TGTGCCAGCAGCGAGCATCCCGTTGGTCCCCAGCATTTT

size: once
V: TRBV28
length: 15
D: TRBD2
J: TRBJ2-5
CDR3: CASSFSGGSRGTQYF
DNA: TGTGCCAGCAGTTTCTCGGGCGGGAGCCGTGGGACCCAGTACTTC

size: -
V: TRBV6-5
length: 14
D: -
J: TRBJ1-3
CDR3: CASSAEDLGNTIYF
DNA: TGTGCCAGCAGCGCCGAGGATCTTGGAAACACCATATATTTT

size: -
V: TRBV7-2
length: 14
D: -
J: TRBJ1-4
CDR3: CASSPEVANEKLFF
DNA: TGTGCCAGCAGCCCCGAGGTGGCTAATGAAAAACTGTTTTTT

size: -
V: TRBV5-1
length: 13
D: -
J: TRBJ2-2
CDR3: CASSLTEPGELFF
DNA: TGCGCCAGCAGCCTCACAGAGCCCGGGGAGCTGTTTTTT

size: -
V: TRBV5-6
length: 13
D: -
J: TRBJ2-5
CDR3: CASSLVQQETQYF
DNA: TGTGCCAGCAGCTTGGTTCAGCAAGAGACCCAGTACTTC

size: -
V: TRBV5-1
length: 18
D: -
J: TRBJ2-6
CDR3: CASSLSLQPSSGANVLTF
DNA: TGCGCCAGCAGCTTGTCGCTACAGCCATCCTCTGGGGCCAACGTCCTGACTTTC

size: -
V: TRBV28
length: 13
D: -
J: TRBJ2-3
CDR3: CASTLGLEDTQYF
DNA: TGTGCCAGCACCCTGGGGCTAGAAGATACGCAGTATTTT

size: few
V: TRBV6-1
length: 15
D: -
J: TRBJ2-7
CDR3: CASSESGASTNEQYF
DNA: TGTGCCAGCAGTGAATCAGGGGCTAGTACCAACGAGCAGTACTTC

size: -
V: TRBV6-5
length: 15
D: TRBD1
J: TRBJ2-2
CDR3: CAILRDRGAVGELFF
DNA: TGTGCCATATTGCGGGACAGGGGAGCAGTCGGGGAGCTGTTTTTT

size: -
V: TRBV28
length: 15
D: -
J: TRBJ1-5
CDR3: CASSFGGGGNQPQHF
DNA: TGTGCCAGCAGTTTTGGGGGAGGGGGCAATCAGCCCCAGCATTTT

size: once
V: TRBV7-2
length: 15
D: TRBD1
J: TRBJ2-2
CDR3: CASSLGQGGTGELFF
DNA: TGTGCCAGCAGCCTAGGACAGGGCGGCACCGGGGAGCTGTTTTTT

size: -
V: TRBV29-1
length: 12
D: TRBD1
J: TRBJ1-1
CDR3: CSVVGGGTEAFF
DNA: TGCAGCGTTGTAGGGGGCGGCACTGAAGCTTTCTTT

size: -
V: TRBV7-9
length: 17
D: TRBD1
J: TRBJ2-3
CDR3: CASSRRRGQDPTDTQYF
DNA: TGTGCCAGCAGCCGACGCAGGGGGCAGGACCCCACAGATACGCAGTATTTT

size: -
V: TRBV5-6
length: 17
D: TRBD1
J: TRBJ1-3
CDR3: CASSIQGASFDGNTIYF
DNA: TGTGCCAGCAGCATACAGGGGGCGAGTTTCGACGGAAACACCATATATTTT

size: -
V: TRBV10-3
length: 11
D: -
J: TRBJ1-4
CDR3: CAISASEKLFF
DNA: TGTGCCATCAGTGCCAGTGAAAAACTGTTTTTT

size: -
V: TRBV11-3
length: 18
D: -
J: TRBJ2-2
CDR3: CASSLESTGTINTGELFF
DNA: TGTGCCAGCAGCTTGGAATCAACCGGGACAATCAACACCGGGGAGCTGTTTTTT

size: -
V: TRBV18
length: 16
D: TRBD1
J: TRBJ2-5
CDR3: CASSPVPGQGQETQYF
DNA: TGTGCCAGCTCACCAGTACCGGGACAGGGACAAGAGACCCAGTACTTC

size: -
V: TRBV15
length: 15
D: TRBD1
J: TRBJ2-2
CDR3: CATSTRTGEAGELFF
DNA: TGTGCCACCAGCACTAGGACAGGGGAGGCCGGGGAGCTGTTTTTT

size: -
V: TRBV6-6
length: 13
D: -
J: TRBJ2-7
CDR3: CASSYYREYEQYF
DNA: TGTGCCAGCAGTTACTACAGGGAATACGAGCAGTACTTC

size: -
V: TRBV7-6
length: 12
D: TRBD2
J: TRBJ2-1
CDR3: CASSQSGREQFF
DNA: TGTGCCAGCAGCCAAAGCGGGAGAGAGCAGTTCTTC

size: -
V: TRBV6-5
length: 16
D: TRBD2
J: TRBJ2-2
CDR3: CASSFRTSGNTGELFF
DNA: TGTGCCAGCAGTTTCCGGACTAGCGGCAACACCGGGGAGCTGTTTTTT

size: few
V: TRBV28
length: 12
D: -
J: TRBJ1-2
CDR3: CASSPAGGGYTF
DNA: TGTGCCAGCAGTCCGGCGGGGGGTGGCTACACCTTC

size: -
V: TRBV7-9
length: 12
D: -
J: TRBJ1-2
CDR3: CASSLDQGGYTF
DNA: TGTGCCAGCAGCTTAGACCAGGGCGGCTACACCTTC

size: once
V: TRBV3-1/TRBV3-2
length: 13
D: -
J: TRBJ1-1
CDR3: CASSPRGLAEAFF
DNA: TGTGCCAGCAGCCCGCGTGGTCTTGCTGAAGCTTTCTTT

size: -
V: TRBV28
length: 14
D: -
J: TRBJ1-4
CDR3: CASSLNRVYEKLFF
DNA: TGTGCCAGCAGTCTGAATCGGGTCTATGAAAAACTGTTTTTT

size: -
V: TRBV3-1/TRBV3-2
length: 15
D: -
J: TRBJ1-1
CDR3: CASSQNRAGSARAFF
DNA: TGTGCCAGCAGCCAAAACAGGGCTGGGAGTGCTAGAGCTTTCTTT

size: once
V: TRBV6-5
length: 14
D: TRBD1
J: TRBJ1-3
CDR3: CASRTGGRGNTIYF
DNA: TGTGCCAGCAGAACAGGGGGTCGCGGAAACACCATATATTTT

size: few
V: TRBV6-1
length: 16
D: -
J: TRBJ1-4
CDR3: CASSERSGQSNEKLFF
DNA: TGTGCCAGCAGTGAACGTTCCGGACAGAGTAATGAAAAACTGTTTTTT

size: -
V: TRBV5-1
length: 18
D: -
J: TRBJ2-6
CDR3: CASSSTTGGVSGANVLTF
DNA: TGCGCCAGCAGCTCTACGACAGGTGGGGTCTCTGGGGCCAACGTCCTGACTTTC

size: -
V: TRBV7-2
length: 16
D: -
J: TRBJ1-1
CDR3: CASRNPGVWGRTEAFF
DNA: TGTGCCAGCAGGAACCCCGGAGTTTGGGGGCGGACTGAAGCTTTCTTT

size: -
V: TRBV25-1
length: 13
D: -
J: TRBJ2-7
CDR3: CASSANGGSEQYF
DNA: TGTGCCAGCAGTGCGAACGGAGGAAGCGAGCAGTACTTC

size: -
V: TRBV11-2
length: 14
D: -
J: TRBJ2-1
CDR3: CASSDGGSYNEQFF
DNA: TGTGCCAGCAGCGATGGCGGCTCCTACAATGAGCAGTTCTTC

size: -
V: TRBV7-9
length: 10
D: -
J: TRBJ1-1
CDR3: CASSTYEAFF
DNA: TGTGCCAGCAGCACCTATGAAGCTTTCTTT

size: -
V: TRBV4-1
length: 16
D: TRBD1
J: TRBJ1-5
CDR3: CASSQGDSYSNQPQHF
DNA: TGCGCCAGCAGCCAAGGGGACAGCTATAGCAATCAGCCCCAGCATTTT

size: -
V: TRBV5-1
length: 16
D: -
J: TRBJ1-4
CDR3: CASSWQGREANEKLFF
DNA: TGCGCCAGCAGCTGGCAGGGGCGGGAGGCTAATGAAAAACTGTTTTTT

size: -
V: TRBV3-1/TRBV3-2
length: 13
D: TRBD1
J: TRBJ1-4
CDR3: CASSRGQGLGVFF
DNA: TGTGCCAGCAGCCGGGGACAGGGGTTAGGTGTGTTTTTT

size: -
V: TRBV21-1
length: 16
D: -
J: TRBJ2-7
CDR3: CASSFQRDRGRREQYF
DNA: TGTGCCAGCAGCTTCCAAAGAGACAGGGGTCGTCGGGAGCAGTACTTC

size: -
V: TRBV7-9
length: 15
D: TRBD2
J: TRBJ2-2
CDR3: CASSLAGGPAGELFF
DNA: TGTGCCAGCAGCTTGGCGGGAGGGCCGGCCGGGGAGCTGTTTTTT

size: -
V: TRBV27
length: 15
D: TRBD1
J: TRBJ1-3
CDR3: CASSRGGLGGNTIYF
DNA: TGTGCCAGCAGCCGAGGGGGCTTGGGTGGAAACACCATATATTTT

size: -
V: TRBV20-1
length: 14
D: TRBD1
J: TRBJ1-5
CDR3: CSASRDRGYQPQHF
DNA: TGCAGTGCTAGTCGGGACAGGGGTTACCAGCCCCAGCATTTT

size: -
V: TRBV6-5
length: 14
D: -
J: TRBJ1-1
CDR3: CASSYIGRVTEAFF
DNA: TGTGCCAGCAGTTACATCGGCAGGGTCACTGAAGCTTTCTTT

size: -
V: TRBV9
length: 14
D: -
J: TRBJ2-3
CDR3: CASSVSLSTDTQYF
DNA: TGTGCCAGCAGCGTAAGCTTGAGCACAGATACGCAGTATTTT

size: -
V: TRBV11-1
length: 15
D: -
J: TRBJ2-3
CDR3: CASSLGTVTTDTQYF
DNA: TGTGCCAGCAGCTTAGGAACAGTAACCACAGATACGCAGTATTTT

size: -
V: TRBV3-1/TRBV3-2
length: 14
D: -
J: TRBJ2-5
CDR3: CASSQGAQQGAQYF
DNA: TGTGCCAGCAGCCAAGGGGCGCAACAAGGGGCCCAGTACTTC

size: once
V: TRBV9
length: 15
D: -
J: TRBJ2-3
CDR3: CASTPPGVLTDTQYF
DNA: TGTGCCAGCACCCCTCCAGGGGTTCTTACAGATACGCAGTATTTT

size: -
V: TRBV7-2
length: 13
D: -
J: TRBJ1-1
CDR3: CASSLSRATEAFF
DNA: TGTGCCAGCAGCTTATCCAGGGCCACTGAAGCTTTCTTT

size: -
V: TRBV2
length: 14
D: TRBD1
J: TRBJ1-2
CDR3: CASESSGTAYGYTF
DNA: TGTGCCAGCGAGTCTTCCGGGACAGCATATGGCTACACCTTC

size: -
V: TRBV10-1
length: 15
D: -
J: TRBJ2-3
CDR3: CASSDPSAGTDTQYF
DNA: TGCGCCAGCAGTGACCCATCGGCGGGGACAGATACGCAGTATTTT

size: -
V: TRBV11-2
length: 14
D: TRBD2
J: TRBJ2-7
CDR3: CASSPLAGGYEQYF
DNA: TGTGCCAGCAGCCCACTAGCGGGGGGCTACGAGCAGTACTTC

size: -
V: TRBV11-3
length: 16
D: -
J: TRBJ2-6
CDR3: CASSLGGISGANVLTF
DNA: TGTGCCAGCAGCTTAGGAGGCATCTCCGGGGCCAACGTCCTGACTTTC

size: -
V: TRBV6-5
length: 13
D: -
J: TRBJ2-5
CDR3: CASRETAWETQYF
DNA: TGTGCCAGCAGGGAGACAGCCTGGGAGACCCAGTACTTC

size: -
V: TRBV28
length: 15
D: TRBD1
J: TRBJ1-6
CDR3: CASSFLGQQNSPLHF
DNA: TGTGCCAGCAGTTTCTTGGGACAGCAAAATTCACCCCTCCACTTT

size: -
V: TRBV7-9
length: 16
D: -
J: TRBJ2-4
CDR3: CASSLGAGKAKNIQYF
DNA: TGTGCCAGCAGCTTAGGGGCAGGGAAGGCCAAAAACATTCAGTACTTC

size: once
V: TRBV28
length: 15
D: TRBD2
J: TRBJ2-7
CDR3: CASSLGRARNYEQYF
DNA: TGTGCCAGCAGTTTAGGGAGGGCCAGGAACTACGAGCAGTACTTC

size: -
V: TRBV5-5
length: 18
D: TRBD2
J: TRBJ2-1
CDR3: CASSFGLAGDFIYNEQFF
DNA: TGTGCCAGCAGCTTTGGACTAGCGGGAGATTTCATCTACAATGAGCAGTTCTTC

size: few
V: TRBV10-3
length: 12
D: -
J: TRBJ1-1
CDR3: CAISRGNTEAFF
DNA: TGTGCCATCAGCCGAGGGAACACTGAAGCTTTCTTT

size: few
V: TRBV11-2
length: 17
D: -
J: TRBJ1-6
CDR3: CASSLGRGDSGNSPLHF
DNA: TGTGCCAGCAGCTTGGGCAGAGGGGACTCGGGGAATTCACCCCTCCACTTT

size: -
V: TRBV11-2
length: 17
D: -
J: TRBJ2-7
CDR3: CASSLVNWGTSSYEQYF
DNA: TGTGCCAGCAGCTTAGTTAATTGGGGCACCAGCTCCTACGAGCAGTACTTC

size: -
V: TRBV12-3/TRBV12-4
length: 12
D: -
J: TRBJ2-2
CDR3: CAGKQGPGELFF
DNA: TGTGCCGGGAAACAGGGACCCGGGGAGCTGTTTTTT